One sample yielded the 8 T cell receptor beta chains listed below, sequenced in a study of T cells expressing NK-cell markers. TCRdb reprocessed the 5' RACE reads; each CDR3 protein has one entry and no DNA is given. This listing includes about 550,000 distinct CDR3 sequences. The sequenced material came from blood T cells: a sorted CD56 or NKG2C T cell subset, CD4+ or CD8+ T cells, or bulk PBMC T cells (not recorded which). The receptors here all came from a man between 18 and 35 years old in good health.

This chain connects TRBV3-1 to TRBJ1-5; the TRBD1 assignment by TCRdb is unverifiable without DNA. Germline CDR1 is LGHDT and CDR2 is YNNKEL (reference sequence). This CDR3 contains 15 residues. CDR3 sequence: CASSSGTGVAQPQHF.

The chain joins TRBV29-1 to TRBJ2-2. From germline, CDR1 is SQVTM and CDR2 ANQGSEA. The CDR3 is made up of 13 amino acids. CDR3 in amino acids: CSVEKLLGGELFF.

The chain links TRBV6-1 to TRBJ1-2; lacking DNA, the TRBD1 call made by TCRdb goes unchecked. The CDR3 sequence is 15 residues long. Germline assignment: CDR1 MNHNS and CDR2 SASEGT. The CDR3 here is CASSARTGLDYGYTF.

This chain connects TRBV5-1 to TRBJ2-3; there is no DNA to check the TCRdb D call of TRBD1. Germline-derived CDR1 and CDR2 are SGHRS and YFSETQ. This CDR3 comprises 15 residues. This CDR3 is CASSAGQGEVYTQYF.

V gene TRBV5-1 combines with J gene TRBJ2-2; the D gene TCRdb calls, TRBD1, cannot be checked with no DNA. The V gene's germline CDR1 is SGHRS and CDR2 YFSETQ. CDR3 length: 15 amino acids. The CDR3 sequence: CASPPRKKITGELFF.

V is TRBV5-1 and J is TRBJ2-6; there is no DNA to check the TCRdb D call of TRBD2. Germline CDR1 and CDR2: SGHRS and YFSETQ. The CDR3 is made up of 17 amino acids. CDR3 region: CASSAEPLGSGANVLTF.

This chain uses TRBV10-3 with TRBJ2-3; TCRdb outputs TRBD2, but without DNA this stays unchecked. This CDR3 has 12 residues. The germline gives CDR1 ENHRY, CDR2 SYGVKD. CDR3 in amino acids: CAMTSGTDTQYF.

V gene TRBV7-9 combines with J gene TRBJ2-5; TCRdb's D call, TRBD1, is unchecked because there is no DNA. This CDR3 spans 15 amino acids. Germline CDR1 and CDR2: SEHNR and FQNEAQ (reference sequence). The CDR3 sequence: CASSTLQGEQETQYF.